This T cell receptor beta chain was documented in a study of shared clonotypes between healthy human individuals. Produced via immunoSEQ multiplex PCR; TCRdb's table is partial and in-frame only. This repertoire shows millions of clones, about 92% found once; its top ten account for around 1.7%. This CDR3 is 15 amino acids long. The V gene lost 6 bases and the J gene lost 0 bases, with 12 bases spanning the gap. The germline V gene encodes CDR1 LNHDA and CDR2 SQIVND (reference sequence). It was CD45RO-negative cells, positively selected for CCR7, that made up naive CD8 cells, with terminally differentiated effector memory CD45RA+ cells excluded.

V gene TRBV19 combines with J gene TRBJ1-5; D is ambiguous. The sequenced sample was naive CD8+ T cells from PBMCs. The TCR originated in a man aged 18 to 35 in good health. Some clones in this sample may be carry-over from other donors' samples. CDR3 coding DNA: TGTGCCAGTAGCGACGCCCCTTATAGCAATCAGCCCCAGCATTTT. Translating it yields CASSDAPYSNQPQHF.